The 14 T cell receptor beta chains below were found in one sample sequenced in a study of tumor-infiltrating lymphocytes in primary liver carcinoma. Production of TCR beta cDNA used about 500 ng total RNA together with a constant-region primer. Three nested multiplex PCR rounds, a slightly modified ARM-PCR, produced the libraries for TCR beta. Forward primers for TRBV1-TRBV30 and a C-beta reverse primer served the first two PCR rounds, at about 10 cycles each. TCRdb analysed the multiplex PCR reads with MiXCR anew, one entry per CDR3 protein. The sample includes roughly 100,000 distinct CDR3 sequences, around 71% seen only once; the top ten take approximately 12%. From around 18-30 mg of unsorted bulk tissue, DNA and RNA were co-extracted together. The sequencing input was liver tumor tissue from sampling region 2. The subset: tumor region T2, inferior pole. The receptors shown here come from a woman aged 60-70 years with primary liver carcinoma and hepatitis B virus infection.

Ten or more counts support this clonotype. The rearrangement uses TRBV6-5 and TRBJ1-2, with D unresolved. V was shortened by 5 bases and J by 8 bases, with 12 bases between the two germline ends. The CDR3 totals 12 residues. Looked up from germline, CDR1 is MNHEY and CDR2 is SVGAGI. This CDR3 reads CASSHPDTGYTF. CDR3 in DNA: TGTGCCAGCAGTCACCCGGATACGGGCTACACCTTC.

This clonotype was recorded at least ten times. Here the CDR3 reads CASSQGQSPSYEQYF. CDR3 DNA: TGTGCCAGCAGCCAAGGACAGTCTCCCTCCTACGAGCAGTACTTC. The chain uses TRBV6-5 and TRBJ2-7, with TRBD1 as a possible D gene (6 bases). V dropped 6 bases and J dropped 0 bases, with 15 bases sitting between them. The CDR3 has 15 amino acids. Germline CDR1 is MNHEY and CDR2 is SVGAGI.

As for this clonotype: At one end the junction does not follow the germline gene, possibly because of a read error. J is TRBJ2-3 and V is TRBV11-3, with TRBD1 matching 7 bases. CDR1 is SGHNT and CDR2 is YENEEA in the germline V gene. CDR3 length equals 17 residues. This chain's CDR3 is CASSRAAGQEALDTQYF. The CDR3 coding sequence is TGTGCTAGCAGCCGGGCGGCCGGACAGGAGGCCTTAGATACGCAGTATTTT.

A remark on this clonotype: One junction end disagrees with the germline gene, perhaps due to a read error. The chain has TRBV30 and TRBJ1-2; 7 nucleotides match TRBD1. CDR1 and CDR2 (germline): GTSNPN, SVGIG (reference sequence). This CDR3 is 12 amino acids long. The CDR3 is CVWTKHRGGYTF. The CDR3 nucleotides are TGTGTCTGGACAAAGCACAGGGGTGGCTACACATTC. Looking up the rest from reference TRBV30 and TRBJ1-2 gives the full variable domain: SQTIHQWPATLVQPVGSPLSLECTVEGTSNPNLYWYRQAAGRGLQLLFYSVGIGQISSEVPQNLSASRPQDRQFILSSKKLLLSDSGFYLCVWTKHRGGYTFGSGTRLTVV.

As for this clonotype: The germline gene is not matched at one end of the junction; a read error may be the cause. The chain carries TRBV2 and TRBJ2-1; maybe TRBD2 (7 bases). The CDR3 length is 16 residues. In germline, CDR1 is SNHLY, CDR2 FYNNEI. CDR3 protein: CASSEGGGRGYNDQFF. The CDR3 nucleotides read TGTGCCAGCAGTGAAGGGGGGGGCCGGGGTTACAATGATCAGTTCTTC.

As concerns this clonotype: One end of the junction does not line up with germline, which may come from a read error. The J gene is TRBJ1-3, the V gene TRBV11-2; D ambiguous. The germline gives CDR1 SGHAT, CDR2 FQNNGV. The CDR3 is 15 amino acids. CDR3 sequence reads: CASCLDGYSGGTIYF. DNA for the CDR3: TGTGCCAGCTGCTTAGACGGCTACTCTGGAGGCACCATATATTTT.

On this clonotype: One base away lies a much larger clone, so this may be a sequencing read error. The chain couples TRBV29-1 to TRBJ1-2; tentatively, D is TRBD1 (6 bases). V lost 4 bases, J lost 1 base, and 13 bases lay in between. The CDR3 is 14 residues long. CDR1 SQVTM and CDR2 ANQGSEA come from the germline V gene. CDR3 nucleotide sequence: TGCAGCGTTGTGGGGGGCACCATTAACTATGGCTACACCTTC. This codes for CSVVGGTINYGYTF.

The genes are TRBV20-1 and TRBJ2-7, with D possibly matching TRBD1 (5 bases). This CDR3 has 15 residues. Per germline, CDR1 DFQATT and CDR2 SNEGSKA (reference sequence). V was pared by 3 bases and J by 2 bases, with 17 bases between. The CDR3 region is CSARPFSGKAYEQYF. CDR3 nucleotide sequence: TGCAGTGCTAGGCCCTTCTCAGGGAAGGCCTACGAGCAGTACTTC.

Remarks on this clonotype: One end of the junction varies from germline; a read error may be responsible. V usage is TRBV7-9 and J usage is TRBJ2-5; 10 bases match TRBD2. Germline CDR1 SEHNR, CDR2 FQNEAQ (reference sequence). This CDR3 is built from 15 residues. The CDR3 spells CTSSPAGGRKETQYF. As DNA, the CDR3 is TGTACCAGCAGCCCAGCGGGAGGGCGAAAAGAGACCCAGTACTTC.

In the case of this clonotype: Possible read error: a much larger clone is one base away. The gene calls are TRBV7-9 and TRBJ1-5; perhaps TRBD1 as D (5 bases). CDR1 is SEHNR, CDR2 FQNEAQ, per germline (reference sequence). Trimming pared 2 bases from V and 11 bases from J, leaving 10 bases between. The CDR3 loop spans 12 amino acids. CDR3 nucleotides: TGTGCCAGCAGCTTATTGGGGGAGTCCCAGCATTTT. This gives the protein CASSLLGESQHF.

A note on this clonotype: Relative to the germline gene, one junction end is altered; a read error may explain this. The chain uses TRBV6-1 and TRBJ1-2; D is perhaps TRBD1 (5 bases). Germline V lookup: CDR1 MNHNS, CDR2 SASEGT. CDR3 length: 15 residues. The CDR3 bases are TGTGCCAGCAGGTTGGGGGGGGTTGGCTCCTATGGCTACATCTTC. This encodes CASRLGGVGSYGYIF.

This rearrangement joins TRBV2 to TRBJ2-1; 10 bases are a match to TRBD1. J lost 10 bases, V lost 7 bases, and 7 bases had no gene match. The CDR3 has 13 amino acids. From germline, CDR1 is SNHLY and CDR2 FYNNEI. Here the CDR3 reads CASIRDRGGEQFF. The DNA for the CDR3 is TGTGCCAGCATTAGGGACAGGGGCGGAGAGCAGTTCTTC.

This clonotype was seen at least ten times. The chain recombines TRBV28 with TRBJ1-6, with a possible D match to TRBD1 (6 bases). This CDR3 is 11 amino acids long. V gave up 6 bases and J gave up 15 bases, with 12 bases separating them. The germline CDR1 and CDR2 sequences are MDHEN and SYDVKM. The CDR3 DNA reads as TGTGCCAGCAGCCGGACAGTTCGCCTCCACTTT. This translates into CASSRTVRLHF.

The chain is built from TRBV6-1 and TRBJ2-3, with D unclear. The CDR3 runs 12 residues. Germline V gene sequence: CDR1 MNHNS, CDR2 SASEGT. The V gene lost 7 bases and the J gene lost 10 bases, with 15 bases spanning the gap. Here the CDR3 DNA reads TGTGCCAGCACTGGATGGAGACACCCGCAGTATTTT. Translation gives CASTGWRHPQYF.